The entry below gives a single T cell receptor (beta chain) sequence along with its context. Amplification targeted the TCR beta CDR3 regions, with RNA transcripts as the source material. An opening RT-PCR round employed HTBI primers and preceded a second-round multiplex PCR. In TCRdb, the multiplex PCR reads were re-called with MiXCR into one record per CDR3 protein. The sample has around 600,000 distinct CDR3 sequences, under 50% seen once; the top ten hold more than 2.5%. These data originate in a study of Graves' ophthalmopathy and Graves' hyperthyroidism. Germline loops: CDR1 SQVTM, CDR2 ANQGSEA. V was clipped by 2 bases and J by 10 bases, with 9 bases between them. The CDR3 sequence is 11 residues long. Ophthalmopathy-affected donors exhibited moderate-to-severe activity, CAS ≥3, NOSPECS ≥4, and duration under 3 months. PBMCs stemmed from around 9 ml of fresh peripheral blood.

The chain employs TRBV29-1 and TRBJ2-1; D possibly corresponds to TRBD2 (5 bases). Sequenced: peripheral blood. The clonotype originates from an adult man with Graves' ophthalmopathy. Here the CDR3 reads CSVERRREQFF. CDR3 nucleotide sequence: TGCAGCGTTGAACGGCGGAGGGAGCAGTTCTTC.